The 25 T cell receptor beta chains in this list originate from one sample, sequenced in a study of T cells in Graves' hyperthyroidism and ophthalmopathy. TCR beta CDR3 region amplification was performed from RNA transcripts. HTBI primers drove first-round RT-PCR of the TCR CDR3. TCRdb used MiXCR to reprocess the multiplex PCR reads, holding one entry per CDR3 protein. Among about 480,000 distinct CDR3 sequences listed, roughly a quarter were seen once. Sample: blood. These receptors were taken from a woman younger than 45 with Graves' ophthalmopathy.

V usage is TRBV12-3 or TRBV12-4 and J usage is TRBJ2-5, with TRBD1 matching 7 bases. Trimming cost V 5 bases and J 4 bases; bases outside gene matches: 13. CDR3 length equals 16 residues. CDR3 in DNA: TGTGCCAGCAGTCCGAGCCGGGACAGTTACCGAGAGACCCAGTACTTC. This codes for CASSPSRDSYRETQYF.

This clonotype has a handful of counts. The chain couples TRBV29-1 to TRBJ1-1; D possibly corresponds to TRBD1 (5 bases). Trimming pared 4 bases from V and 4 bases from J, leaving 19 bases between. This CDR3 spans 15 amino acids. Looked up from germline, CDR1 is SQVTM and CDR2 is ANQGSEA. The CDR3 sequence: CSVVAVRGLGTEAFF. In nucleotides, the CDR3 is TGCAGCGTTGTAGCCGTTAGGGGTCTTGGCACTGAAGCTTTCTTT. The entire variable domain, with the rest obtained from reference TRBV29-1 and TRBJ1-1, is as follows: SAVISQKPSRDICQRGTSLTIQCQVDSQVTMMFWYRQQPGQSLTLIATANQGSEATYESGFVIDKFPISRPNLTFSTLTVSNMSPEDSSIYLCSVVAVRGLGTEAFFGQGTRLTVV.

This clonotype was seen many times. The rearrangement uses TRBV24-1 and TRBJ2-5; 7 bases fit TRBD2. The CDR3 runs to 13 residues. Trimming took 5 bases from V and 5 from J; bases not matched to a gene: 4. The germline CDR1 and CDR2 sequences are KGHDR and SFDVKD. In nucleotides, the CDR3 is TGTGCCACCAGTGTGGGAGGGATGGAGACCCAGTACTTC. It specifies CATSVGGMETQYF.

The table lists this clonotype with many counts. The V gene is TRBV6-5, the J gene TRBJ2-5; possibly TRBD2 for D (5 bases). The germline V and J ends were trimmed by 7 bases and 4 bases, with 10 bases remaining between them. Germline loops: CDR1 MNHEY, CDR2 SVGAGI. The CDR3 loop spans 12 amino acids. CDR3 DNA: TGTGCCAGCATCGGCCTAGCAGAGACCCAGTACTTC. The encoded protein is CASIGLAETQYF.

This clonotype appeared many times. The chain employs TRBV6-1 and TRBJ1-1; D unresolved. Deletions cut 1 base from V and 7 bases from J, with 10 bases between. CDR3 length equals 13 residues. CDR1 is MNHNS and CDR2 is SASEGT in the germline V gene. CDR3 loop: CASSEEATFEAFF. CDR3 DNA sequence: TGTGCCAGCAGTGAAGAGGCAACTTTTGAAGCTTTCTTT.

This clonotype was found many times. This chain links TRBV7-2 with TRBJ1-2, with 7 positions matching TRBD1. CDR3 length equals 15 residues. Unmatched junction bases numbered 5, after V lost 4 bases and J lost 0 bases. Germline CDR1 and CDR2: SGHTA and FQGNSA. CDR3 region: CASSSYRGPNYGYTF. The CDR3 nucleotides read TGTGCCAGCAGCTCTTACAGGGGACCTAACTATGGCTACACCTTC.

The CDR3 loop reads CASSIYTGGEQYF. In nucleotides, the CDR3 is TGTGCCAGCAGTATCTACACAGGGGGCGAGCAGTACTTC. The rearrangement uses TRBV2 and TRBJ2-7; 8 nucleotides agree with TRBD1. The trim removed 5 bases at V and 6 bases at J, leaving 6 bases unmatched. Per the germline V gene, CDR1 is SNHLY and CDR2 is FYNNEI. This CDR3 has 13 amino acids.

This clonotype was counted ten times or more. The J gene is TRBJ2-7, the V gene TRBV7-9, with 8 bases fitting TRBD1. The germline V gene encodes CDR1 SEHNR and CDR2 FQNEAQ (reference sequence). The CDR3 sequence is 12 residues long. V lost 9 bases, J lost 6 bases, and 7 bases stayed unmatched. The CDR3 is CASTGTGGEQYF. In DNA form, the CDR3 reads TGTGCCAGTACCGGGACAGGTGGCGAGCAGTACTTC. Drawing the rest from reference TRBV7-9 and TRBJ2-7, the complete variable domain is DTGVSQNPRHKITKRGQNVTFRCDPISEHNRLYWYRQTLGQGPEFLTYFQNEAQLEKSRLLSDRFSAERPKGSFSTLEIQRTEQGDSAMYLCASTGTGGEQYFGPGTRLTVT.

The table lists this clonotype with many counts. Relative to the germline gene, one junction end is altered; a read error may explain this. The chain combines TRBV6-2 or TRBV6-3 with TRBJ2-5; D gene uncertain. The CDR3 length is 11 residues. Germline CDR1 MNHEY, CDR2 SVGEGT. The CDR3 protein is CASSYVETKYF. The CDR3 DNA reads as TGTGCCAGCAGTTACGTCGAGACCAAGTACTTC.

There are a few counts of this clonotype. A much bigger clone sits one base away, suggesting this may be a read error. The V gene is TRBV2, the J gene TRBJ2-7, with 8 bases aligning to TRBD1. The germline V gene has CDR1 SNHLY and CDR2 FYNNEI. The CDR3 sequence is 14 residues long. The CDR3 nucleotides read TGTGCCAGCAGTGAGCAGGGGGCGAGTTACGAGCACTACTTC. It encodes CASSEQGASYEHYF.

The table lists this clonotype with many counts. The chain uses TRBV6-1 and TRBJ2-7; the D gene is possibly TRBD1 (6 bases). V was clipped by 1 base and J by 2 bases, with 12 bases between them. The CDR3 is 15 residues long. Germline V lookup: CDR1 MNHNS, CDR2 SASEGT. CDR3 nucleotide sequence: TGTGCCAGCAGTGAAGAGAGGGGGTCTACCTACGAGCAGTACTTC. Its protein product is CASSEERGSTYEQYF.

This clonotype was seen many times. The chain joins TRBV29-1 to TRBJ1-1; no reliable D call. Germline V gene sequence: CDR1 SQVTM, CDR2 ANQGSEA. The CDR3 extends over 14 amino acids. V shed 4 bases and J shed 1 base, with 13 bases lying between them. CDR3 region: CSVAGVPRNTEAFF. CDR3 sequence (DNA): TGCAGCGTTGCCGGGGTTCCAAGGAACACTGAAGCTTTCTTT.

This clonotype was detected a few times. This chain uses TRBV7-2 with TRBJ2-4; D is tentatively TRBD1 or TRBD2 (6 bases each). Germline V gene lookup returns CDR1 SGHTA and CDR2 FQGNSA. Trimming stripped 5 bases from V and 3 bases from J, with 11 bases between. The CDR3 is 14 residues long. The CDR3 protein is CASSKGGDKNIQYF. The CDR3 DNA reads TGTGCCAGCAGCAAGGGGGGAGACAAAAACATTCAGTACTTC.

This clonotype was seen ten or more times. The chain combines TRBV6-5 with TRBJ1-1; 7 bases agree with TRBD1. CDR3 length: 16 amino acids. V was pared by 6 bases and J by 0 bases, with 10 bases of the junction left unmatched. In germline, CDR1 is MNHEY, CDR2 SVGAGI. The chain's CDR3 is CASRLRATGLNTEAFF. In DNA, the CDR3 is TGTGCCAGCAGGTTGCGGGCGACAGGGCTGAACACTGAAGCTTTCTTT.

The chain couples TRBV6-2 or TRBV6-3 to TRBJ1-2; possible D gene TRBD1, 6 bases. V was pared by 2 bases and J by 5 bases, with 12 bases between. Germline lookup yields CDR1 MNHEY and CDR2 SVGEGT. This CDR3 comprises 14 residues. The CDR3, as DNA: TGTGCCAGCAGTTACGCCTGGGGGCTGTATGGCTACACCTTC. This sequence encodes CASSYAWGLYGYTF.

In its sample, this clonotype was seen many times. The chain couples TRBV20-1 to TRBJ1-1; maybe TRBD1 (5 bases). The CDR3 spans 13 residues. With 6 bases removed from V and 3 bases from J, the gap between germline ends came to 14 bases. Germline V gene sequence: CDR1 DFQATT, CDR2 SNEGSKA (reference sequence). The CDR3 here is CSARWDGYTEAFF. As DNA, the CDR3 is TGCAGTGCGCGGTGGGACGGCTACACTGAAGCTTTCTTT.

This clonotype showed up many times. The chain carries TRBV19 and TRBJ2-2; no definite D call. Germline values: CDR1 LNHDA, CDR2 SQIVND (reference sequence). This CDR3 is built from 13 residues. With 1 base removed from V and 6 bases from J, the gap between germline ends came to 6 bases. CDR3 amino acids: CASSIGDPGELFF. The CDR3 region has the DNA TGTGCCAGTAGTATAGGGGATCCCGGGGAGCTGTTTTTT.

Concerning this clonotype itself: Being one base from a much bigger clone, this may be a read error. The chain carries TRBV30 and TRBJ1-5; D unresolved. The germline gives CDR1 GTSNPN, CDR2 SVGIG (reference sequence). The CDR3 is 13 residues long. The CDR3 loop is CAWSVQGPQPQRF. In nucleotides, the CDR3 is TGTGCCTGGAGTGTACAAGGGCCTCAGCCCCAGCGTTTT.

The rearrangement joins TRBV6-1 to TRBJ1-5; D possibly corresponds to TRBD1 (6 bases). Germline lookup yields CDR1 MNHNS and CDR2 SASEGT. The V end lost 2 bases, the J end lost 4 bases, and 12 bases lay between the germline ends. The CDR3 totals 15 residues. CDR3: CASSERGDGNQPQHF. In DNA, the CDR3 is TGTGCCAGCAGTGAAAGGGGGGACGGAAATCAGCCCCAGCATTTT.

This clonotype has a count of ten or more. J is TRBJ1-5 and V is TRBV6-2 or TRBV6-3, with D perhaps matching TRBD1 (5 bases). The germline V gene has CDR1 MNHEY and CDR2 SVGEGT. The CDR3 is made up of 16 amino acids. Trimming left V 0 bases short and J 1 base short, with 10 bases between. CDR3 loop: CASSYSYRMSNQPQHF. The CDR3 coding sequence is TGTGCCAGCAGTTACTCGTACAGGATGAGCAATCAGCCCCAGCATTTT.

Ten or more counts support this clonotype. This chain uses TRBV18 with TRBJ2-7; no reliable D call. The CDR3 extends over 14 amino acids. Germline CDR1 is KGHSH and CDR2 is LQKENI. Trimming cost V 3 bases and J 0 bases, with 9 bases left between them. The CDR3 DNA reads TGTGCCAGCTCACCCTCGGCCTTCTCCTACGAGCAGTACTTC. Translating gives CASSPSAFSYEQYF. Full variable domain (rest looked up from reference TRBV18 and TRBJ2-7): NAGVMQNPRHLVRRRGQEARLRCSPMKGHSHVYWYRQLPEEGLKFMVYLQKENIIDESGMPKERFSAEFPKEGPSILRIQQVVRGDSAAYFCASSPSAFSYEQYFGPGTRLTVT.

This clonotype was observed many times. J is TRBJ1-1 and V is TRBV9; 7 bases line up with TRBD1. The CDR3 covers 14 residues. The J segment lost 2 bases and the V segment lost 2 bases, leaving 3 bases of the junction unmatched. CDR1 and CDR2 from the germline V gene are SGDLS and YYNGEE. The CDR3 bases are TGTGCCAGCAGCGTGGGGACAGTCAACACTGAAGCTTTCTTT. This sequence encodes CASSVGTVNTEAFF.

The chain links TRBV12-3 or TRBV12-4 to TRBJ2-5; unclear D gene. With 6 bases removed from V and 5 bases from J, the gap between germline ends came to 16 bases. The CDR3 covers 14 residues. CDR3 residues: CASRPAQAWETQYF. In DNA form, the CDR3 reads TGTGCCAGCAGACCGGCCCAAGCCTGGGAGACCCAGTACTTC.

This clonotype was observed many times. DNA for the CDR3: TGTGCCAGCAGACTAGCGGGGGAGGTTGAGACCCAGTACTTC. The encoded protein is CASRLAGEVETQYF. J is TRBJ2-5 and V is TRBV6-2 or TRBV6-3, with 11 bases identical to TRBD2. The CDR3 loop spans 14 amino acids. CDR1 MNHEY and CDR2 SVGEGT come from the germline V gene. The J segment lost 5 bases and the V segment lost 6 bases, leaving 5 bases of the junction unmatched.

The sample holds a few counts of this clonotype. The rearrangement joins TRBV12-3 or TRBV12-4 to TRBJ2-2; a possible D gene is TRBD2 (7 bases). This CDR3 is built from 16 residues. Trimming cost V 5 bases and J 0 bases, with 13 bases left between them. This chain's CDR3 is CASSGEGGANTGELFF. The CDR3 DNA reads TGTGCCAGCAGTGGGGAAGGGGGGGCGAACACCGGGGAGCTGTTTTTT.